The 13 T cell receptor beta chains reported below all come from one sample, sequenced in a study of OX40 agonist ivuxolimab in advanced cancers. Using immunoSEQ multiplex PCR, the repertoire was profiled, and TCRdb retains in-frame clones only, with some absent. The sample shows 25,000 to 35,000 clones, about 82% of them seen only once. The specimen comprised CD4+ or CD8+ T cells sorted from blood, sampled in a trial of the OX40 agonist ivuxolimab. These receptors were taken from an adult with an advanced solid tumor such as melanoma, head and neck, liver or kidney cancer.

The chain couples TRBV5-8 to TRBJ1-5; D not resolved. The CDR3 length is 15 residues. V lost 6 bases, J lost 6 bases, and 19 bases lay in between. Looked up from germline, CDR1 is SGHTS and CDR2 is YDEGEE. The CDR3 loop is CASTNGRGRRQPQHF. The CDR3 DNA follows: TGTGCCAGCACCAATGGACGAGGGCGGCGTCAGCCCCAGCATTTT.

The chain joins TRBV14 to TRBJ2-5; 10 nucleotides match TRBD2. The closer fit of TRBJ2-7 to the DNA end suggests the J call may be wrong. From germline, CDR1 is SGHDN and CDR2 FVKESK. CDR3 length: 16 residues. The CDR3 spells CASSSRTSGTPYEQYF. CDR3 nucleotides: TGTGCCAGCAGCTCTCGGACTAGCGGAACTCCCTACGAGCAGTACTTC.

The chain joins TRBV5-1 to TRBJ2-2; 9 nucleotides line up with TRBD1. V lost 5 bases and J lost 2; bases outside the gene matches: 7. The CDR3 runs to 16 residues. Germline V CDR1 and CDR2: SGHRS, YFSETQ. In DNA, the CDR3 is TGCGCCAGCAGTTGGCCGGGACAGGGAAACACCGGGGAGCTGTTTTTT. Translated, it gives CASSWPGQGNTGELFF.

J is TRBJ1-1 and V is TRBV19; 7 bases align to TRBD1. Germline CDR1 LNHDA, CDR2 SQIVND (reference sequence). The CDR3 sequence is 15 residues long. The V gene end was trimmed by 4 bases and the J gene end by 1 base; junction bases not matched to a gene: 6. The CDR3 sequence is CASSTPTGANTEAFF. DNA of the CDR3: TGTGCCAGTAGTACCCCAACAGGGGCGAACACTGAAGCTTTCTTT.

The rearrangement links TRBV20-1 to TRBJ2-5; TRBD2 aligns across 8 bases. CDR3 size: 11 residues. J gave up 5 bases and V 5 bases, and 1 base lay outside the gene matches. The germline CDR1 and CDR2 sequences are DFQATT and SNEGSKA (reference sequence). CDR3 loop: CSALAGETQYF. The DNA of the CDR3 is TGCAGTGCTCTAGCGGGCGAGACCCAGTACTTC.

J is TRBJ2-1 and V is TRBV7-9, with 8 bases aligning to TRBD1. CDR3 length: 17 residues. Germline CDR1 SEHNR, CDR2 FQNEAQ (reference sequence). The V segment lost 3 bases and the J segment 5 bases; nucleotides outside the gene matches: 12. CDR3 nucleotide sequence: TGTGCCAGCAGCTTGTTACCTCGGGACAGGAGGAACAATGAGCAGTTCTTC. Protein product: CASSLLPRDRRNNEQFF.

V gene TRBV10-3 combines with J gene TRBJ2-7, with 11 nucleotides matching TRBD2. Germline V CDR1 and CDR2: ENHRY, SYGVKD. The CDR3 consists of 15 residues. Trimming at V came to 3 bases and at J to 2 bases, leaving 3 bases not matched to a gene. The chain's CDR3 is CAISDGTSGTYEQYF. Written as DNA, the CDR3 is TGTGCCATCAGTGACGGGACTAGCGGAACCTACGAGCAGTACTTC.

This clone is a singleton in its sample. The chain links TRBV5-1 to TRBJ2-7; D could derive from TRBD1 or TRBD2 (5 bases each). This CDR3 comprises 15 residues. Trimming shortened V by 1 base and J by 5 bases, and 16 bases separated the two germline ends. Germline CDR1 SGHRS, CDR2 YFSETQ. This chain's CDR3 is CASSLRGSQGDEQYF. The CDR3 region has the DNA TGCGCCAGCAGCTTGCGCGGGTCCCAGGGTGACGAGCAGTACTTC.

The gene calls are TRBV11-3 and TRBJ2-7; 9 bases match TRBD1. The CDR3 spans 15 residues. Per germline, CDR1 SGHNT and CDR2 YENEEA. V was pared by 5 bases and J by 3 bases, with 8 bases of the junction left unmatched. CDR3 DNA sequence: TGTGCCAGCAGCCCACAGGGGGCCGTCAACTACGAGCAGTACTTC. Its protein product is CASSPQGAVNYEQYF.

The V and J genes are TRBV21-1 and TRBJ2-5; the table calls TRBD2, which could not be checked here. TRBV21-1 is recorded as a pseudogene. The CDR3 sequence is 14 residues long. This CDR3 is CASSRPTGEGTQYF. The CDR3 DNA sequence: TGTGCCAGCAGCAGGCCCACGGGAGAGGGGACCCAGTACTTC.

The chain carries TRBV19 and TRBJ2-1; 7 nucleotides align to TRBD1. V lost 7 bases, J lost 6 bases, and 12 bases stayed unmatched. CDR1 LNHDA and CDR2 SQIVND come from the germline V gene (reference sequence). The length of the CDR3 is 15 residues. CDR3 DNA: TGTGCCAGTAAGAGAATGGGGACAGCCGGCAATGAGCAGTTCTTC. Protein sequence: CASKRMGTAGNEQFF.

V is TRBV4-1 and J is TRBJ2-1; tentatively, D is TRBD2 (7 bases). The CDR3 has 16 residues. CDR1 MGHRA and CDR2 YSYEKL come from the germline V gene. V lost 1 base to trimming and J lost 0 bases, with 10 bases between them. CDR3 region: CASSQGEGGSYNEQFF. CDR3 sequence (DNA): TGCGCCAGCAGCCAAGGGGAGGGGGGCTCCTACAATGAGCAGTTCTTC.

This clone is categorized as medium-sized. The chain has TRBV6-5 and TRBJ1-4, with D unclear. The CDR3 has 13 residues. Trimming took off 0 bases at V and 12 bases at J, with 11 bases between the two ends. Germline assignment: CDR1 MNHEY and CDR2 SVGAGI. CDR3 amino acids: CASSYSSAAELFF. As DNA, the CDR3 is TGTGCCAGCAGTTACTCGTCGGCCGCGGAACTGTTTTTT.